This note documents a single T cell receptor (beta chain) sequence. Germline CDR1 and CDR2: LGHNA and YSLEER. V shed 0 bases, J shed 5 bases, and the junction held 13 bases outside the gene matches. The CDR3 length is 18 residues. The authors ran a second PCR of roughly 6 to 12 cycles using a sample-barcoded 5' primer and a J-beta primer mix. MiXCR, applied by TCRdb to the 5' RACE reads, yields one record per CDR3 protein. In the table there are over 450,000 distinct CDR3 sequences, 24% of which are singletons. Each sample used at least 7 million PBMCs. With each sample, at least 5 micrograms of total RNA were extracted. These data originate in a study of blood T cells in healthy people across ages. This sample was also put to use in a study of T cells of mothers and their children. That source adds: Researchers put all of the extracted RNA into cDNA synthesis, using roughly 1.5 ug per 15 ul. The study found slightly higher but non-significant overlap in related versus unrelated mother-child pairs.

The TCR was taken from a boy between 10 and 17 years old in good health. Material: blood. The chain links TRBV4-3 to TRBJ2-1; 7 positions agree with TRBD2. The CDR3 nucleotides are TGCGCCAGCAGCCAAGATCAGATTCTACCGGGGGGTAACAATGAGCAGTTCTTC. Translating it yields CASSQDQILPGGNNEQFF.